Reported below is one T cell receptor (beta chain). Original analysis: Reference gene primer amplification in the assay estimated nucleated cell counts. Some clones are missing from TCRdb's copy, which holds only in-frame ones; the method was immunoSEQ multiplex PCR. For V, J and clone size, that table is used; D and trimming come from the DNA. The sample has 150,000 to 200,000 clones, approximately 82% seen once. The data derive from a study of blood T cell repertoires in COVID-19. Germline-derived CDR1 and CDR2 are MNHEY and SMNVEV (reference sequence). CDR3 length: 18 residues. Trimming removed 5 bases from V and 6 bases from J; junction bases left unmatched: 15.

The chain is built from TRBV27 and TRBJ2-1, with 11 positions matching TRBD1. This TCR was recovered from an elderly woman with active or convalescent COVID-19. Sequencing used peripheral blood. The CDR3 spells CASSNRDRGTRSSNEQFF. The DNA of the CDR3 is TGTGCCAGCAGTAACCGGGACAGGGGGACCCGGAGCTCCAATGAGCAGTTCTTC.